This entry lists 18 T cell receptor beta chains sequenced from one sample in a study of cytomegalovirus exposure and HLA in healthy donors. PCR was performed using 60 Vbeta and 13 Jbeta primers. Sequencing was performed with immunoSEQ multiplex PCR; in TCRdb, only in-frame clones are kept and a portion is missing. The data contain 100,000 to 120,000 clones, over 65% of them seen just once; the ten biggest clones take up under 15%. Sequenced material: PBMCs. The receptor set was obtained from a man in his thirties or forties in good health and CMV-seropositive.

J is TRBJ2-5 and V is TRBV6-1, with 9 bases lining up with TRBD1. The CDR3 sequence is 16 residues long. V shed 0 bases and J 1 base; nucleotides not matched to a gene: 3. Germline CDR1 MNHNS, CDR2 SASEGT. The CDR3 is CASSEAPGQGQETQYF. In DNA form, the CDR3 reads TGTGCCAGCAGTGAAGCCCCGGGACAGGGCCAAGAGACCCAGTACTTC.

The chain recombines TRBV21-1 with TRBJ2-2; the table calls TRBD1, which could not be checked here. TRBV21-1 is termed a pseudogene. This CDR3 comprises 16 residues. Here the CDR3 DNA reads TGTGCCAGCAGCAGAAAGACAGGGGAGGGCACCGGGGAGCTGTTTTTT. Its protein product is CASSRKTGEGTGELFF.

CDR3 coding DNA: TGTGCCAGCAGTGAATTGCAGGGGGCGGCGGGTGAGCAGTACTTC. Amino acid sequence: CASSELQGAAGEQYF. V is TRBV2 and J is TRBJ2-7; the match to TRBD1 covers 8 bases. The CDR3 spans 15 residues. Germline lookup yields CDR1 SNHLY and CDR2 FYNNEI. V lost 2 bases, J lost 7 bases, and 10 bases stayed unmatched.

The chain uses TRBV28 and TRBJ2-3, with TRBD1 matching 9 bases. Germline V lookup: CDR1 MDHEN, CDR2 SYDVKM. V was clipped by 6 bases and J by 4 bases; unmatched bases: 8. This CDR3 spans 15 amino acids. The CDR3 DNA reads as TGTGCCAGCAGAATAATACAGGGGGCCGCAGATACGCAGTATTTT. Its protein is CASRIIQGAADTQYF.

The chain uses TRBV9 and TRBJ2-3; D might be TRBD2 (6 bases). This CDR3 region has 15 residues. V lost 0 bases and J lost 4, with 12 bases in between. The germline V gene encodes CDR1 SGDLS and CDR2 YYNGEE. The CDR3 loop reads CASSVAEIAADTQYF. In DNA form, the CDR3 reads TGTGCCAGCAGCGTAGCTGAAATAGCGGCAGATACGCAGTATTTT.

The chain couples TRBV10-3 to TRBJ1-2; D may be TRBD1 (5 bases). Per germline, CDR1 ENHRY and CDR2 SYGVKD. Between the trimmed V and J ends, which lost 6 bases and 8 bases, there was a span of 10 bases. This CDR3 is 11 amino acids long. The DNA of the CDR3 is TGTGCCATCAGCGATGGGGGGGGCTACACCTTC. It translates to CAISDGGGYTF.

The CDR3 DNA sequence: TGTGCCAGCAGTCTCTCGCCGGGACTAGCGGGCACAGATACGCAGTATTTT. Translated: CASSLSPGLAGTDTQYF. V and J are TRBV27 and TRBJ2-3; 11 bases agree with TRBD2. CDR3 length: 17 residues. Germline assignment: CDR1 MNHEY and CDR2 SMNVEV (reference sequence). The J segment lost 1 base and the V segment lost 5 bases, leaving 8 bases of the junction unmatched.

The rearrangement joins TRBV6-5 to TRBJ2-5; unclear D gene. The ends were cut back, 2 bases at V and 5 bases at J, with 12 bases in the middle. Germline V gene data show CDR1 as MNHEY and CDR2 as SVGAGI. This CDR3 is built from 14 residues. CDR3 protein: CASSYRVNLETQYF. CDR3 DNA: TGTGCCAGCAGTTACCGGGTCAACTTGGAGACCCAGTACTTC.

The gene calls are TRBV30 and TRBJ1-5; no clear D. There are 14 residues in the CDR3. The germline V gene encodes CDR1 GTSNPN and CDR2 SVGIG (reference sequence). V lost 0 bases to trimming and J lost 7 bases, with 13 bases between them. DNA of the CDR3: TGTGCCTGGAGTGTACGGAGGTCGGAGCAGCCCCAGCATTTT. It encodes CAWSVRRSEQPQHF. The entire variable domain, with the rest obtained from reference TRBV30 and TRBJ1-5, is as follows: SQTIHQWPATLVQPVGSPLSLECTVEGTSNPNLYWYRQAAGRGLQLLFYSVGIGQISSEVPQNLSASRPQDRQFILSSKKLLLSDSGFYLCAWSVRRSEQPQHFGDGTRLSIL.

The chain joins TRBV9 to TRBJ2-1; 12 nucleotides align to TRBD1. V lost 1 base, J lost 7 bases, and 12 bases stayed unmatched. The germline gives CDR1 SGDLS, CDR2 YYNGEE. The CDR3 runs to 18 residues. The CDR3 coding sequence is TGTGCCAGCAGCGTATCAAACTCCGGGACAGGGGGCGTGAATGAGCAGTTCTTC. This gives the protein CASSVSNSGTGGVNEQFF.

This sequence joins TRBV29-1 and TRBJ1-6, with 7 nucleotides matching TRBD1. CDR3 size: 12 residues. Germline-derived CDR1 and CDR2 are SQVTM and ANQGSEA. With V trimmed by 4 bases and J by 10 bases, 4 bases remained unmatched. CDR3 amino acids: CSVGDSGSPLHF. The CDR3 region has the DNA TGCAGCGTTGGGGACAGCGGGTCACCCCTCCACTTT.

CDR3 amino acids: CASSLGGFYEQYF. CDR3 sequence (DNA): TGCGCCAGCAGCTTAGGAGGGTTCTACGAGCAGTACTTC. The chain carries TRBV5-1 and TRBJ2-5; perhaps TRBD2 as D (6 bases). The DNA end is a closer match to TRBJ2-7, so the J assignment may be wrong. CDR3 length: 13 amino acids. The germline gives CDR1 SGHRS, CDR2 YFSETQ.

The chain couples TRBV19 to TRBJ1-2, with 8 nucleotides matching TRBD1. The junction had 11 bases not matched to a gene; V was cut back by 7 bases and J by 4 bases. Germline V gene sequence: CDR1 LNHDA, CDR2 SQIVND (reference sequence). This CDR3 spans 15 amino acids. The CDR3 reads CASIDLGQGLYGYTF. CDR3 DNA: TGTGCCAGTATTGACCTCGGACAGGGACTCTATGGCTACACCTTC.

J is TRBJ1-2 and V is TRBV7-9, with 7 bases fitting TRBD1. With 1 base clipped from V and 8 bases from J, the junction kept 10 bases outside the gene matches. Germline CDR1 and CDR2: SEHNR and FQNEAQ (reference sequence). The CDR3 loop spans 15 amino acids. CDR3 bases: TGTGCCAGCAGCTTAGGAGGGGGCGCAATCTGGGGCTACACCTTC. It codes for CASSLGGGAIWGYTF.

The CDR3 coding sequence is TGTGCCAGCAGGAGAGACAGAGAATCCAACTATGGCTACACCTTC. Amino acids: CASRRDRESNYGYTF. V gene TRBV7-9 combines with J gene TRBJ1-2; TRBD1 is a possible D gene (5 bases). Germline V lookup: CDR1 SEHNR, CDR2 FQNEAQ (reference sequence). The V end was cut by 6 bases, the J end by 2 bases, with 16 bases between. This CDR3 has 15 amino acids.

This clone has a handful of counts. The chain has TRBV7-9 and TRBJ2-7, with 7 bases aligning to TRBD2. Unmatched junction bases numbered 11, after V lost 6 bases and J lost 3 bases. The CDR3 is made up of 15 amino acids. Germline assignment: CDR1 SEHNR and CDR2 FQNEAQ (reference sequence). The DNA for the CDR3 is TGTGCCAGCAGTCCCTCTAGCGGCCCCCACTACGAGCAGTACTTC. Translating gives CASSPSSGPHYEQYF. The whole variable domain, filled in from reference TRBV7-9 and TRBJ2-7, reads DTGVSQNPRHKITKRGQNVTFRCDPISEHNRLYWYRQTLGQGPEFLTYFQNEAQLEKSRLLSDRFSAERPKGSFSTLEIQRTEQGDSAMYLCASSPSSGPHYEQYFGPGTRLTVT.

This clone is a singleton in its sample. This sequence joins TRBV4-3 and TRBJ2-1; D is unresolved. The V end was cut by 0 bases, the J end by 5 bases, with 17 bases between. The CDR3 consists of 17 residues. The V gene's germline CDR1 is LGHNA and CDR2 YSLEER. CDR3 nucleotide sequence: TGCGCCAGCAGCCAAGATCTAAAGGTGGGCCCCCACAATGAGCAGTTCTTC. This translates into CASSQDLKVGPHNEQFF.

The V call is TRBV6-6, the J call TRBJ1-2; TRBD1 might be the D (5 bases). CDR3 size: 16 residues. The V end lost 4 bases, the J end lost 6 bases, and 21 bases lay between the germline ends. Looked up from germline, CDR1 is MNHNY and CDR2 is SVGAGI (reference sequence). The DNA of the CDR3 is TGTGCCAGCAGTTTCGGGGGACTTCAGAGACTGGATGGCTACACCTTC. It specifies CASSFGGLQRLDGYTF.